This TCR beta chain was sequenced for a study of blood T cell repertoires in COVID-19. Study information: The samples span acute and convalescent COVID-19 from the United States, Italy and Spain.

Produced via immunoSEQ multiplex PCR; TCRdb's table is partial and in-frame only. The sample includes about 100,000 clones, over 80% seen only once; the top ten take roughly 12%. Trimming cost V 9 bases and J 7 bases, with 18 bases left between them. This CDR3 region has 13 residues. Germline V CDR1 and CDR2: LNHDA, SQIVND (reference sequence). The sequenced sample consisted of peripheral blood. The genes are TRBV19 and TRBJ2-5; tentative D call: TRBD2 (6 bases). The receptor comes from a middle-aged man with active or convalescent COVID-19. The CDR3 is CASQGLHAGTQYF. As DNA, the CDR3 is TGTGCCAGCCAGGGACTCCACGCCGGGACCCAGTACTTC.